These 15 T cell receptor beta chains were sequenced from one sample in a study of graft-versus-host responses after intestinal transplantation. Profiled with immunoSEQ multiplex PCR; TCRdb holds only in-frame clones, not every one. The table records about 24,000 clones, approximately 85% of them present only once. Here the sequenced sample was PBMCs, taken 450 to 480 days after intestinal transplant. The source is a human patient who received an intestinal transplant, so some T cells may come from the graft donor.

The chain joins TRBV7-3 to TRBJ2-5; 7 bases agree with TRBD2. Germline CDR1 reads SGHTA; CDR2 reads FQGTGA. After removal of 1 base from V and 2 bases from J, the junction contained 10 bases not matched to a gene. The CDR3 spans 17 residues. In DNA, the CDR3 is TGTGCCAGCAGCTTAAGTCCAGCGGGGAAACGTCAAGAGACCCAGTACTTC. Translated, it gives CASSLSPAGKRQETQYF.

This rearrangement joins TRBV6-5 to TRBJ2-7; D possibly corresponds to TRBD2 (6 bases). The CDR3 contains 14 residues. The germline V gene has CDR1 MNHEY and CDR2 SVGAGI. Trimming shortened V by 5 bases and J by 2 bases, and 13 bases separated the two germline ends. The CDR3, as DNA: TGTGCCAGCAGTGTATCCGGGAGTACCTACGAGCAGTACTTC. Its translation is CASSVSGSTYEQYF.

The V call is TRBV6-1, the J call TRBJ1-1; D gene unclear. This CDR3 is built from 15 residues. The V end lost 6 bases, the J end lost 6 bases, and 20 bases lay between the germline ends. Germline values: CDR1 MNHNS, CDR2 SASEGT. This CDR3 is CASSPRQDLLAEAFF. CDR3 bases: TGTGCCAGCAGCCCTCGCCAGGACCTTTTAGCTGAAGCTTTCTTT.

This clone was seen a handful of times. The J gene is TRBJ2-1, the V gene TRBV6-1, with 10 bases aligning to TRBD2. The germline V gene encodes CDR1 MNHNS and CDR2 SASEGT. The J segment lost 5 bases and the V segment lost 2 bases, leaving 3 bases of the junction unmatched. CDR3 size: 15 residues. Here the CDR3 reads CASSELAGVNNEQFF. The CDR3 DNA reads TGTGCCAGCAGTGAACTAGCGGGAGTGAACAATGAGCAGTTCTTC.

As regards this clone: Other DNA sequences in the same sample also yield this CDR3. This chain links TRBV5-6 with TRBJ1-5; D call uncertain. V lost 0 bases and J lost 9, with 13 bases in between. The germline V gene has CDR1 SGHDT and CDR2 YYEEEE. This CDR3 contains 14 residues. Here the CDR3 DNA reads TGTGCCAGCAGCTTGGGGGGTGGCTTGGGGCCCCAGCATTTT. Amino acid sequence: CASSLGGGLGPQHF.

This chain uses TRBV29-1 with TRBJ2-7; D gene uncertain. This CDR3 is built from 13 residues. Germline CDR1 and CDR2: SQVTM and ANQGSEA. Trimming shortened V by 5 bases and J by 0 bases, and 11 bases separated the two germline ends. As DNA, the CDR3 is TGCAGCGTTTTCGGACCGAGCTCCTACGAGCAGTACTTC. Its protein product is CSVFGPSSYEQYF.

The chain joins TRBV6-1 to TRBJ2-5; D might be TRBD1 (5 bases). The V end lost 4 bases, the J end lost 7 bases, and 10 bases lay between the germline ends. Per germline, CDR1 MNHNS and CDR2 SASEGT. The CDR3 is made up of 12 amino acids. The CDR3 reads CASSGGYGTQYF. In DNA, the CDR3 is TGTGCCAGCAGTGGGGGCTATGGGACCCAGTACTTC.

The genes are TRBV7-2 and TRBJ2-3; possible D gene TRBD2, 6 bases. The V and J ends lost 1 base and 0 bases respectively, with 17 bases between them. Germline V CDR1 and CDR2: SGHTA, FQGNSA. The length of the CDR3 is 18 residues. CDR3 nucleotides: TGTGCCAGCAGCTTAGTCCCCGGGCGGGGATTTAGCACAGATACGCAGTATTTT. This encodes CASSLVPGRGFSTDTQYF.

This chain connects TRBV6-1 to TRBJ1-3; no clear D gene. Germline values: CDR1 MNHNS, CDR2 SASEGT. CDR3 size: 13 residues. V was clipped by 7 bases and J by 4 bases, with 11 bases between them. The CDR3 is CASITDRGNTIYF. In DNA, the CDR3 is TGTGCCAGCATTACGGACCGGGGAAACACCATATATTTT.

This chain links TRBV6-1 with TRBJ2-1; the match to TRBD2 covers 7 bases. The CDR3 covers 13 residues. Germline lookup yields CDR1 MNHNS and CDR2 SASEGT. Germline trimming cut 8 bases from V and 0 bases from J; bases unmatched to any gene: 1. CDR3 residues: CASGRGSYNEQFF. Written as DNA, the CDR3 is TGTGCCAGCGGGAGGGGCTCCTACAATGAGCAGTTCTTC.

This rearrangement joins TRBV27 to TRBJ2-7; no reliable D call. Germline V gene sequence: CDR1 MNHEY, CDR2 SMNVEV (reference sequence). Trimming removed 3 bases from V and 2 bases from J, with 11 bases in between. The CDR3 spans 14 residues. The CDR3 sequence is CASSLGPKTYEQYF. CDR3 DNA: TGTGCCAGCAGTTTGGGTCCGAAGACCTACGAGCAGTACTTC.

CDR3 nucleotide sequence: TGTGCCAGCAGCAAAGTAGGAGGGGGAGACTATGGCTACACCTTC. This codes for CASSKVGGGDYGYTF. The chain links TRBV21-1 to TRBJ1-2. TRBV21-1 is marked as a pseudogene. CDR3 length: 15 residues.

The chain links TRBV2 to TRBJ2-1, with D uncertain. This CDR3 region has 15 residues. Trimming cost V 4 bases and J 2 bases, with 12 bases left between them. CDR1 SNHLY and CDR2 FYNNEI come from the germline V gene. In nucleotides, the CDR3 is TGTGCCAGCAGTGCCCTAACTTCCGCCTACAATGAGCAGTTCTTC. Amino acids: CASSALTSAYNEQFF.

The V call is TRBV7-3, the J call TRBJ2-3; D possibly corresponds to TRBD2 (5 bases). This CDR3 contains 17 residues. CDR1 and CDR2 (germline): SGHTA, FQGTGA. Trimming took off 3 bases at V and 1 base at J, with 17 bases between the two ends. The CDR3 spells CASSFFREKCGTDTQYF. CDR3 sequence (DNA): TGTGCCAGCAGCTTTTTTAGGGAGAAATGTGGCACAGATACGCAGTATTTT.

J is TRBJ1-2 and V is TRBV6-1; no clear D gene. V lost 1 base, J lost 2 bases, and 14 bases lay in between. Germline values: CDR1 MNHNS, CDR2 SASEGT. The CDR3 is made up of 16 amino acids. CDR3 bases: TGTGCCAGCAGTGAAGGGGCAGGAGGTTGGAACTATGGCTACACCTTC. This encodes CASSEGAGGWNYGYTF.